This is a list of T cell receptor beta chains from one sample in a study of cytomegalovirus exposure and HLA in healthy donors. Using immunoSEQ multiplex PCR, the repertoire was profiled, and TCRdb retains in-frame clones only, with some absent. This sample carries under 70,000 clones, around four fifths of them seen once, and the ten largest clones take roughly 3.1%. Material for sequencing was PBMCs. These receptors were obtained from a man aged 50-60 years in good health and CMV-seronegative. The CDR3 runs from the conserved cysteine through the conserved F or W. D genes are given only for firm matches. Size values are once, few and many counts, or a class for expanded clones, and some rows have none.

>-|TRBV10-3|-|TRBJ1-1
CAIRVSDTEAFF
TGTGCCATCAGGGTTTCGGACACTGAAGCTTTCTTT
>-|TRBV7-8|TRBD1|TRBJ1-5
CASSLSNRDRGNQPQHF
TGTGCCAGCAGCTTAAGTAATCGGGACAGAGGCAATCAGCCCCAGCATTTT
>-|TRBV6-5|-|TRBJ1-5
CASTQGSNQPQHF
TGTGCCAGCACCCAGGGAAGCAATCAGCCCCAGCATTTT
>-|TRBV14|TRBD1|TRBJ1-6
CASSQEPLQGMNSPLHF
TGTGCCAGCAGCCAAGAACCGCTACAGGGGATGAATTCACCCCTCCACTTT
>-|TRBV7-8|TRBD1|TRBJ2-1
CASSPYRGPGNEQFF
TGTGCCAGCAGCCCGTATAGGGGGCCCGGTAATGAGCAGTTCTTC
>-|TRBV28|TRBD1|TRBJ2-7
CASSGQAYYEQYF
TGTGCCAGCTCAGGACAGGCCTACTACGAGCAGTACTTC
>-|TRBV9|TRBD1|TRBJ2-2
CASSVTGQGAGELFF
TGTGCCAGCAGCGTAACGGGACAGGGGGCCGGGGAGCTGTTTTTT
>-|TRBV4-1|-|TRBJ1-2
CASSQVDSAYGYTF
TGCGCCAGCAGCCAAGTGGACAGCGCCTATGGCTACACCTTC
>once|TRBV19|-|TRBJ2-5
CASSMLGGPQETQYF
TGTGCCAGTAGTATGTTAGGGGGACCCCAAGAGACCCAGTACTTC
>-|TRBV4-2|-|TRBJ2-2
CASSPFTGTNTGELFF
TGTGCCAGCAGCCCATTTACCGGGACTAACACCGGGGAGCTGTTTTTT
>-|TRBV7-6|-|TRBJ2-3
CASSSVRGDTQYF
TGTGCCAGCAGCTCCGTGAGGGGGGATACGCAGTATTTT
>-|TRBV7-8|-|TRBJ1-6
CASSFDRSSYNSPLHF
TGTGCCAGCAGCTTCGACAGGAGCTCCTATAATTCACCCCTCCACTTT
>-|TRBV27|-|TRBJ2-7
CASSTLDSPGEQYF
TGTGCCAGCAGTACTCTGGACTCTCCGGGGGAGCAGTACTTC
>-|TRBV6-1|TRBD2|TRBJ2-3
CASSDTLAGATDTQYF
TGTGCCAGCAGTGATACTTTAGCGGGGGCCACAGATACGCAGTATTTT
>once|TRBV4-1|-|TRBJ2-3
CASSLFGAGTDTQYF
TGCGCCAGCAGCCTTTTTGGGGCAGGCACAGATACGCAGTATTTT
>-|TRBV28|TRBD1|TRBJ1-6
CASSSPRTGLPYNSPLHF
TGTGCCAGCAGTTCCCCCCGGACAGGTTTGCCATATAATTCACCCCTCCACTTT
>once|TRBV7-2|TRBD2|TRBJ2-6
CASSTPPGGGANVLTF
TGTGCCAGCAGCACCCCCCCGGGGGGTGGGGCCAACGTCCTGACTTTC
>few|TRBV5-1|-|TRBJ2-7
CASSLTPGLRPYEQYF
TGCGCCAGCAGCTTAACCCCGGGACTTCGTCCCTACGAGCAGTACTTC
>-|TRBV10-1|TRBD2|TRBJ2-3
CASSPNPSGGGTDTQYF
TGCGCCAGCAGCCCGAATCCTAGCGGGGGGGGCACAGATACGCAGTATTTT
>-|TRBV27|-|TRBJ2-1
CASSLRRTGTSSYNEQFF
TGTGCCAGCAGTCTCAGGCGAACCGGGACATCTTCCTACAATGAGCAGTTCTTC
>-|TRBV9|-|TRBJ1-1
CASSPGTRTGVFTEAFF
TGTGCCAGCAGCCCTGGGACTCGTACGGGGGTATTCACTGAAGCTTTCTTT
>-|TRBV5-1|TRBD1|TRBJ2-2
CASNKGTVNTGELFF
TGCGCCAGTAATAAGGGGACAGTGAACACCGGGGAGCTGTTTTTT